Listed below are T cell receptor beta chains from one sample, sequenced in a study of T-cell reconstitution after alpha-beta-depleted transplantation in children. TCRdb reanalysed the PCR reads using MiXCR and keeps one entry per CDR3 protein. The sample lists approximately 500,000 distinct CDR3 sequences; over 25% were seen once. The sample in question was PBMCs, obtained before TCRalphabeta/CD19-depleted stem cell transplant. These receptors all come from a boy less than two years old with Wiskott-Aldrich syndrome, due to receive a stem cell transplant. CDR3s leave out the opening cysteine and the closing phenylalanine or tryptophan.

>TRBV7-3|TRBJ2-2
ASSLNSRNTGELF
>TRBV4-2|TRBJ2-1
ASSQGLADSYNEQF
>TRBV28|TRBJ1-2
ASSAQANYGYT
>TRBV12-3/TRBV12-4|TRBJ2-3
ASSLSGRTASTDTQY
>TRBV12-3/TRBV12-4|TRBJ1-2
ASSFGQMGYGYT
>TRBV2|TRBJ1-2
ASRIGTGVDYT
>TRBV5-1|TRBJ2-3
ASSWDRVETDTQY
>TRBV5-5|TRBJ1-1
ASSFTGSFNEAF
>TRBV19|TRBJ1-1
ASSISGDDTEAF
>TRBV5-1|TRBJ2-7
ASSVQTTSTYEQY
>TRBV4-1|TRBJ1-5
ASSQVAGQGIAQH
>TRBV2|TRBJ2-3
ASWGLGITDTQY
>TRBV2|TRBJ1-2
ASSYRGLNYGYT
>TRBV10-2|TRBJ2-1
ATKRLAGDNEQF
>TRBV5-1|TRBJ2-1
ASSGKQGERSYNEQF
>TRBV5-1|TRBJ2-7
ASSQRAGTYEQY